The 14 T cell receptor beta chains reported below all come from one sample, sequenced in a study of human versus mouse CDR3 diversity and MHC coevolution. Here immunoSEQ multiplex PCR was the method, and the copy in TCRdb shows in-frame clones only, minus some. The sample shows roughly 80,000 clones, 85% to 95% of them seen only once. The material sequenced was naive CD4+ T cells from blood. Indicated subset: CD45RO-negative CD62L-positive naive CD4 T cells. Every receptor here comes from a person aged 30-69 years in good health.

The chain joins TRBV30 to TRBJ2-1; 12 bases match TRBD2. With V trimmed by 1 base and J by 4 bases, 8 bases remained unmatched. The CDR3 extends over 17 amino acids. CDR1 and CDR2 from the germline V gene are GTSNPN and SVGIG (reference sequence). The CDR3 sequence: CAWSELAGGRGYNEQFF. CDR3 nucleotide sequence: TGTGCCTGGAGTGAACTAGCGGGAGGTCGGGGGTACAATGAGCAGTTCTTC.

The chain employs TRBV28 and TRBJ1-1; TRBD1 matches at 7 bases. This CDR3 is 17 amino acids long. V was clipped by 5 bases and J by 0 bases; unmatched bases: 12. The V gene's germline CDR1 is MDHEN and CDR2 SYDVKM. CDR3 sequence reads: CASSTPPGTEMNTEAFF. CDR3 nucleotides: TGTGCCAGCAGTACTCCCCCCGGGACAGAGATGAACACTGAAGCTTTCTTT.

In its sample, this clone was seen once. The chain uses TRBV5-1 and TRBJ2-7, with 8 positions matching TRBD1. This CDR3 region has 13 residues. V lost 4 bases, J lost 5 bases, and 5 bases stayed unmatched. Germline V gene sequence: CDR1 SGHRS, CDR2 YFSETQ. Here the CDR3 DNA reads TGCGCCAGCAGCGTGACAGGGGACCACGAGCAGTACTTC. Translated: CASSVTGDHEQYF.

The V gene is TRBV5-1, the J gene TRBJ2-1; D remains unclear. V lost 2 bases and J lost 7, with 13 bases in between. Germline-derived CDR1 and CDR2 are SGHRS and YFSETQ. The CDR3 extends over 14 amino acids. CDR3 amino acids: CASSFVVRENEQFF. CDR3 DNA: TGCGCCAGCAGCTTTGTCGTGCGAGAAAATGAGCAGTTCTTC. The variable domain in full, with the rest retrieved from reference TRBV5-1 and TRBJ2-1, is KAGVTQTPRYLIKTRGQQVTLSCSPISGHRSVSWYQQTPGQGLQFLFEYFSETQRNKGNFPGRFSGRQFSNSRSEMNVSTLELGDSALYLCASSFVVRENEQFFGPGTRLTVL.

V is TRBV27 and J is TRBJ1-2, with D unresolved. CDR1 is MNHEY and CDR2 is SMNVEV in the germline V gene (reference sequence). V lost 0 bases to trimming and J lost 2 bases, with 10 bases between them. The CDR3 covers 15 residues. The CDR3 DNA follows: TGTGCCAGCAGTTTATCTTCAGGAGGAAACTATGGCTACACCTTC. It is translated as CASSLSSGGNYGYTF.

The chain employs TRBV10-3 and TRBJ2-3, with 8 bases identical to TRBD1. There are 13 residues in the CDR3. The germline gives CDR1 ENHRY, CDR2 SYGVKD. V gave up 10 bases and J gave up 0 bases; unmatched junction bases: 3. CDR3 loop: CANQGASTDTQYF. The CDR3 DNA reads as TGTGCCAACCAGGGGGCTAGCACAGATACGCAGTATTTT.

For the CDR3, the DNA is TGTGCCACCAGCAGAGATTGGGGCGCGACCTACGAGCAGTACTTC. This encodes CATSRDWGATYEQYF. The J gene is TRBJ2-7, the V gene TRBV15, with a possible D match to TRBD1 (5 bases). The CDR3 is 15 amino acids. The V gene's germline CDR1 is LNHNV and CDR2 YYDKDF (reference sequence). The V gene lost 0 bases and the J gene lost 2 bases, with 11 bases spanning the gap.

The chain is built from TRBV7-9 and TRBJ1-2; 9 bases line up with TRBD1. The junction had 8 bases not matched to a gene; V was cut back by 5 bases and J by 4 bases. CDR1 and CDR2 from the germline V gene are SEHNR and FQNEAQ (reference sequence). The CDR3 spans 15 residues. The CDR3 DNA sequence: TGTGCCAGCAGCCCTCAGGGACAGGGTCTCTATGGCTACACCTTC. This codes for CASSPQGQGLYGYTF.

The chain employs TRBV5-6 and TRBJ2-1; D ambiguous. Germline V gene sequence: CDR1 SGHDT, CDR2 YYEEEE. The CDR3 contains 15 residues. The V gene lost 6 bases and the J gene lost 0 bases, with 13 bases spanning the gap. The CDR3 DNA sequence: TGTGCCAGCACTCTCTACCGGAGCTCCTACAATGAGCAGTTCTTC. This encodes CASTLYRSSYNEQFF. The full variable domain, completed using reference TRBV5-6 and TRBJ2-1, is DAGVTQSPTHLIKTRGQQVTLRCSPKSGHDTVSWYQQALGQGPQFIFQYYEEEERQRGNFPDRFSGHQFPNYSSELNVNALLLGDSALYLCASTLYRSSYNEQFFGPGTRLTVL.

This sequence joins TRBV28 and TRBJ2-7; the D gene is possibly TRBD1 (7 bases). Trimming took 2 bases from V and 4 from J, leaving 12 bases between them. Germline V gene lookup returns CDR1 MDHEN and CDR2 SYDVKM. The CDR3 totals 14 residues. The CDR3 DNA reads TGTGCCAGCAGTTTAGGGGCAGGGGGGTACGAGCAGTACTTC. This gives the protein CASSLGAGGYEQYF.

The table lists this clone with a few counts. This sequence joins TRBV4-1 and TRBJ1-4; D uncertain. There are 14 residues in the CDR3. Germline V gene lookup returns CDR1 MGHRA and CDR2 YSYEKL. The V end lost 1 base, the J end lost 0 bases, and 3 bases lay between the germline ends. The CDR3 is CASSQVTTNEKLFF. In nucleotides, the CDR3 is TGCGCCAGCAGCCAAGTTACAACTAATGAAAAACTGTTTTTT.

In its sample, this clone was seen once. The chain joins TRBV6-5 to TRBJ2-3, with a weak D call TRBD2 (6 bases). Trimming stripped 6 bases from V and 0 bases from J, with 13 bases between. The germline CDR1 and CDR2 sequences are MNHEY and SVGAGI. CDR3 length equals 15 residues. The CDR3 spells CASSHGGASTDTQYF. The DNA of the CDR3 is TGTGCCAGCAGCCACGGGGGAGCTAGCACAGATACGCAGTATTTT.

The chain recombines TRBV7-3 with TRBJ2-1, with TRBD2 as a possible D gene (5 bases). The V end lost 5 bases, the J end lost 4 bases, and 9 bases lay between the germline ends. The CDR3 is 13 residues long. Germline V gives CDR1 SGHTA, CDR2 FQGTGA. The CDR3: CASSERNYNEQFF. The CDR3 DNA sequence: TGTGCCAGCAGCGAGCGGAATTACAATGAGCAGTTCTTC.

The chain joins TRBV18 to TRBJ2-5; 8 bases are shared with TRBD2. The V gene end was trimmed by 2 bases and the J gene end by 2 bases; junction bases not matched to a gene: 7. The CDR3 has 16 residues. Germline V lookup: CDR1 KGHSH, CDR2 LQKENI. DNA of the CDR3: TGTGCCAGCTCACCAAGGTTAGCGGGGAATCAAGAGACCCAGTACTTC. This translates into CASSPRLAGNQETQYF.